The source of this T cell receptor (beta chain) is a study of cytomegalovirus exposure and HLA in healthy donors. Remarks on this clone: Its antigen is not identified.

Healthy bone marrow donors made up the donors. Primers for the PCR totalled 60 Vbeta and 13 Jbeta. Measured with immunoSEQ multiplex PCR; TCRdb has only the in-frame clones, and not every one. The sample contains 90,000 to 110,000 clones, approximately 76% of which appear only once. Study results and limitations: Later work associated 17,000 or so TCR beta sequences with HLA alleles at 0.05 false discovery rate. Association of a missense DCLRE1C variant with TCR beta V- and J-gene trimming was reported in a later analysis. Reported findings show TCR beta sequences accurately forecast HLA-A and HLA-B alleles in most subjects.

The TCR originated in a woman aged 45-65 years in good health and CMV-seropositive. Sequenced input: PBMCs.

The CDR3 DNA reads TGTGCCAGCAGTTTCCGGGACAGGGGGTTGGATGAGCAGTTCTTC. Translating gives CASSFRDRGLDEQFF. The V gene is TRBV27, the J gene TRBJ2-1; 11 bases align to TRBD1. The ends lost 3 bases at V and 8 bases at J; junction bases unmatched: 6. Per germline, CDR1 MNHEY and CDR2 SMNVEV (reference sequence). The CDR3 length is 15 residues.